This record covers a single T cell receptor beta chain. The data originate from a study of blood T cell repertoires in COVID-19. Background on the study: The samples span acute and convalescent COVID-19 from the United States, Italy and Spain. PBMCs, B-cell-depleted T cells, or T cells were the source of the cDNA or gDNA that made up the material.

Per the authors' pipeline: Quantification of nucleated cells was approximated via reference gene primer amplification. The assay was immunoSEQ multiplex PCR, and TCRdb's table has in-frame clones only and misses some. The V and J calls and clone size were taken over from that table, and D and trimming were inferred from the DNA. There are around 190,000 clones in the sample; about 86% occur only once, and over 7.5% lies in the top ten. The sequenced sample consisted of peripheral blood. This TCR was recovered from a man aged 50-60 years with active or convalescent COVID-19.

CDR3 nucleotide sequence: TGCGCCAGCAGCCAAGCTAGCGGGGGGGCACGGGAGACCCAGTACTTC. Its protein is CASSQASGGARETQYF. This chain links TRBV4-3 with TRBJ2-5; 12 nucleotides align to TRBD2. Germline loops: CDR1 LGHNA, CDR2 YSLEER. The CDR3 consists of 16 residues. V gave up 1 base and J gave up 5 bases; unmatched junction bases: 5.